This T cell receptor beta chain was sequenced in a study of blood T cell repertoires in COVID-19. Original data processing: Cell counts per sample came from amplifying reference gene primers. The protocol was immunoSEQ multiplex PCR, while the TCRdb copy is restricted to in-frame clones and leaves out a portion. V and J calls and clone size follow that table, whereas D and trimming were derived from the DNA. This sample has around 130,000 clones, with more than 75% found just once. V was pared by 4 bases and J by 1 base, with 10 bases between. The CDR3 contains 14 residues. The germline V gene has CDR1 SGHVS and CDR2 FQNEAQ.

V and J are TRBV7-8 and TRBJ1-1; D possibly corresponds to TRBD1 (6 bases). The TCR comes from a man aged 45-60 years with active COVID-19. Sequencing was done on a sample of peripheral blood. Here the CDR3 DNA reads TGTGCCAGCAGCTCCTTACAGGGGAACACTGAAGCTTTCTTT. Protein sequence: CASSSLQGNTEAFF.